This record covers a single TCR beta chain. This sample is part of a study of blood T cell repertoires in COVID-19. Study-level background: Acute-phase and convalescent COVID-19 samples originated in the United States, Italy and Spain. From T cells, B-cell-depleted T cells, or PBMCs came the material, which was cDNA or gDNA.

In the source study's methods: Reference gene primer amplification gave nucleated cell count estimates. The data were produced by immunoSEQ multiplex PCR, yet TCRdb's version contains in-frame clones alone and is incomplete. V and J calls and clone size are copied from that table; D and trimming were computed from the DNA. The repertoire consists of a few hundred thousand clones, with approximately 91% occurring once and the leading ten covering around 12%. CDR3 length equals 15 residues. Germline-derived CDR1 and CDR2 are SNHLY and FYNNEI. Trimming removed 5 bases from V and 0 bases from J, with 12 bases in between.

The chain uses TRBV2 and TRBJ2-3, with D perhaps TRBD2 (5 bases). The sequencing sample was made of peripheral blood. The sequence came from a woman aged 55-69 years with acute or convalescent COVID-19. The CDR3 DNA sequence: TGTGCCAGCAGTTCCGGGAAGACTAGCACAGATACGCAGTATTTT. It translates to CASSSGKTSTDTQYF. The full variable domain, rest sourced from reference TRBV2 and TRBJ2-3, is EPEVTQTPSHQVTQMGQEVILRCVPISNHLYFYWYRQILGQKVEFLVSFYNNEISEKSEIFDDQFSVERPDGSNFTLKIRSTKLEDSAMYFCASSSGKTSTDTQYFGPGTRLTVL.